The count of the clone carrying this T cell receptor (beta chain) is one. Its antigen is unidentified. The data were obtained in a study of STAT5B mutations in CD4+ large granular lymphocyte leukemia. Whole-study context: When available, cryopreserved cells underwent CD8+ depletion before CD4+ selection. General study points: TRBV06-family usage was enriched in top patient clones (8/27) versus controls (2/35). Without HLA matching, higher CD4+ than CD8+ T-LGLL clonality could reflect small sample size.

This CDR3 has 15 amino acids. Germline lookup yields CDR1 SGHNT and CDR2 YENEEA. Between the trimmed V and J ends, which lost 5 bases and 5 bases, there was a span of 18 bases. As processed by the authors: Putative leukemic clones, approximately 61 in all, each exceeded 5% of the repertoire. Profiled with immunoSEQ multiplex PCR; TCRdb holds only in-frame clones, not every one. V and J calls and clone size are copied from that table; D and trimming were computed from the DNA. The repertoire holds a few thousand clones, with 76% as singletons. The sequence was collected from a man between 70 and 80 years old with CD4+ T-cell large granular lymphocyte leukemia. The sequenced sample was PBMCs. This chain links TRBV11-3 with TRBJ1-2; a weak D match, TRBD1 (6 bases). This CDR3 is CASSPSGQGNYGYTF. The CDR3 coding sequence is TGTGCCAGCAGCCCCTCGGGGCAGGGGAATTATGGCTACACCTTC.